This is a list of T cell receptor beta chains from one sample in a study of control samples from healthy donors and cancer patients. TCRdb's table, derived via immunoSEQ multiplex PCR, lists solely in-frame clones and lacks some. The sample has about 95,000 clones, 70% to 90% seen once. The material sequenced was blood. The receptors here all came from a man under 40 in good health. The CDR3 runs from the conserved cysteine through the conserved F or W. The order of the fields is D gene, V gene, clone size, J gene, CDR3 DNA, CDR3 protein. D genes are given only for firm matches. Where a row states a size, it is once, few, many or the class of an expanded clone; other rows omit it.

D: .
V: TRBV12-3/TRBV12-4
size: .
J: TRBJ2-5
DNA: TGTGCCAGCAGTTTAAGCAGGGGAGGGACCCAGTACTTC
CDR3: CASSLSRGGTQYF

D: .
V: TRBV6-5
size: .
J: TRBJ1-1
DNA: TGTGCCAGCAGTCTGCTGAGCGACACTGAAGCTTTCTTT
CDR3: CASSLLSDTEAFF

D: TRBD1
V: TRBV24-1
size: .
J: TRBJ1-5
DNA: TGTGCCACCAGTGATGAGGGACAGGGGAATCAGCCCCAGCATTTT
CDR3: CATSDEGQGNQPQHF

D: .
V: TRBV19
size: .
J: TRBJ2-7
DNA: TGTGCCAGTAGTCCTGACATGTTCTCCTACGAGCAGTACTTC
CDR3: CASSPDMFSYEQYF

D: .
V: TRBV5-6
size: .
J: TRBJ1-2
DNA: TGTGCCAGCAGGAAAACGGGACGTCGTCCTTCTAACTATGGCTACACCTTC
CDR3: CASRKTGRRPSNYGYTF

D: .
V: TRBV30
size: once
J: TRBJ1-5
DNA: TGTGCCTGGAGTGAAGGGGACGATCAGCCCCAGCATTTT
CDR3: CAWSEGDDQPQHF

D: .
V: TRBV12-3/TRBV12-4
size: .
J: TRBJ1-2
DNA: TGTGCCAGCAGTTTTGGGACGGTCTATGGCTACACCTTC
CDR3: CASSFGTVYGYTF

D: .
V: TRBV5-6
size: .
J: TRBJ1-1
DNA: TGTGCCAGCAGCACCGGTTGGGGGACGCCTGAGGGTAACACTGAAGCTTTCTTT
CDR3: CASSTGWGTPEGNTEAFF

D: .
V: TRBV14
size: .
J: TRBJ1-1
DNA: TGTGCCAGCAGCCAACAGGGGAGGAACACTGAAGCTTTCTTT
CDR3: CASSQQGRNTEAFF

D: TRBD1
V: TRBV29-1
size: .
J: TRBJ2-7
DNA: TGCAGCGCTGGGGGACAGTCCCACGAGCAGTACTTC
CDR3: CSAGGQSHEQYF

D: .
V: TRBV15
size: .
J: TRBJ1-5
DNA: TGTGCCACCAGCGGATATAAGGGGGGCCGGGGGTCAATGGAGCCCCAGCATTTT
CDR3: CATSGYKGGRGSMEPQHF

D: .
V: TRBV10-1
size: .
J: TRBJ2-4
DNA: TGCGCCAGCAGTGAGTCACCCAGGCTCCCTGCCAAAAACATTCAGTACTTC
CDR3: CASSESPRLPAKNIQYF

D: .
V: TRBV7-9
size: .
J: TRBJ2-1
DNA: TGTGCCAGCAGCTTAGACACAGTTTACAATGAGCAGTTCTTC
CDR3: CASSLDTVYNEQFF

D: .
V: TRBV27
size: .
J: TRBJ2-3
DNA: TGTGCCAGCAGTTTTCTTAGGGACACAGATACGCAGTATTTT
CDR3: CASSFLRDTDTQYF

D: TRBD2
V: TRBV10-3
size: .
J: TRBJ2-2
DNA: TGTGCCATCAGTCATGGCGTAGCGGGAGCGAACACCGGGGAGCTGTTTTTT
CDR3: CAISHGVAGANTGELFF

D: .
V: TRBV10-3
size: .
J: TRBJ1-1
DNA: TGTGCCATCAGTGAGAGGCCCAGGGACCCTGAAGCTTTCTTT
CDR3: CAISERPRDPEAFF

D: .
V: TRBV18
size: few
J: TRBJ1-2
DNA: TGTGCCAGCTCACCACCGTCACTGGGAGCCTACACCTTC
CDR3: CASSPPSLGAYTF

D: .
V: TRBV19
size: .
J: TRBJ1-5
DNA: TGTGCCAGTAGTGCCCGGACAGTTCAGCCCCAGCATTTT
CDR3: CASSARTVQPQHF

D: .
V: TRBV7-6
size: .
J: TRBJ1-6
DNA: TGTGCCAGCAGCTCAGGGGTAGGGAATTCACCCCTCCACTTT
CDR3: CASSSGVGNSPLHF

D: TRBD2
V: TRBV20-1
size: .
J: TRBJ2-1
DNA: TGCAGTGCTAGTCCTAGCGGGGGGGCCAGGTCCTACAATGAGCAGTTCTTC
CDR3: CSASPSGGARSYNEQFF

D: TRBD1
V: TRBV18
size: .
J: TRBJ2-3
DNA: TGTGCCAGCTCACCAGGAGACAGGGGCACAGATACGCAGTATTTT
CDR3: CASSPGDRGTDTQYF

D: .
V: TRBV6-2/TRBV6-3
size: .
J: TRBJ2-3
DNA: TGTGCCAGCAGTTACTCAATGGGGCTGCCAGATACGCAGTATTTT
CDR3: CASSYSMGLPDTQYF

D: .
V: TRBV5-6
size: .
J: TRBJ2-3
DNA: TGTGCCAGCAGCTCAGTGAACCCCACAGATACGCAGTATTTT
CDR3: CASSSVNPTDTQYF

D: .
V: TRBV6-5
size: .
J: TRBJ1-1
DNA: TGTGCCAGCAGCAAACCCGTGAACACTGAAGCTTTCTTT
CDR3: CASSKPVNTEAFF

D: .
V: TRBV5-5
size: .
J: TRBJ2-1
DNA: TGTGCCAGCAGCTTGTTTAGTCGGGGGTTGGAGTTCTTC
CDR3: CASSLFSRGLEFF

D: .
V: TRBV19
size: .
J: TRBJ2-3
DNA: TGTGCCAGTAGTATATCAGGGGGGGGGAGCACAGATACGCAGTATTTT
CDR3: CASSISGGGSTDTQYF

D: .
V: TRBV5-4
size: few
J: TRBJ1-2
DNA: TGTGCCAGCAGCTTACCAAGGGAGTATGGCTACACCTTC
CDR3: CASSLPREYGYTF

D: TRBD2
V: TRBV10-3
size: .
J: TRBJ2-7
DNA: TGTGCCATCAGTCGGGAGGTCAACTACGAGCAGTACTTC
CDR3: CAISREVNYEQYF

D: TRBD2
V: TRBV6-2/TRBV6-3
size: .
J: TRBJ2-3
DNA: TGTGCCAGCAGTACCGGGACTAGCGGCCCCGGAGATACGCAGTATTTT
CDR3: CASSTGTSGPGDTQYF

D: TRBD1
V: TRBV29-1
size: .
J: TRBJ2-7
DNA: TGCAGCGCGGGGACAGCCCTCTACGAGCAGTACTTC
CDR3: CSAGTALYEQYF

D: .
V: TRBV7-9
size: .
J: TRBJ2-2
DNA: TGTGCCAGCAGCTTAGTCCTCGGGGAGCTGTTTTTT
CDR3: CASSLVLGELFF

D: .
V: TRBV10-3
size: .
J: TRBJ1-4
DNA: TGTGCCATCAGTGAGTCGACAGGAGGAAATGAAAAACTGTTTTTT
CDR3: CAISESTGGNEKLFF

D: TRBD1
V: TRBV19
size: .
J: TRBJ2-7
DNA: TGTGCCAGTAGTATTGGGACAGTGTCCTACGAGCAGTACTTC
CDR3: CASSIGTVSYEQYF

D: .
V: TRBV7-3
size: .
J: TRBJ1-1
DNA: TGTGCCAGCAGCAGACACGGGCCGCTAGCGACTGAAGCTTTCTTT
CDR3: CASSRHGPLATEAFF

D: TRBD1
V: TRBV18
size: .
J: TRBJ1-1
DNA: TGTGCCAGCTCACCACGGGGACAGGATCTGTCTGAAGCTTTCTTT
CDR3: CASSPRGQDLSEAFF

D: .
V: TRBV9
size: once
J: TRBJ2-3
DNA: TGTGCCAGCAACCCTATCGCGGGAGATACGCAGTATTTT
CDR3: CASNPIAGDTQYF

D: .
V: TRBV7-2
size: .
J: TRBJ1-2
DNA: TGTGCCAGCGACTCCATTTCCAGGCCTTTCTATGGCTACACCTTC
CDR3: CASDSISRPFYGYTF